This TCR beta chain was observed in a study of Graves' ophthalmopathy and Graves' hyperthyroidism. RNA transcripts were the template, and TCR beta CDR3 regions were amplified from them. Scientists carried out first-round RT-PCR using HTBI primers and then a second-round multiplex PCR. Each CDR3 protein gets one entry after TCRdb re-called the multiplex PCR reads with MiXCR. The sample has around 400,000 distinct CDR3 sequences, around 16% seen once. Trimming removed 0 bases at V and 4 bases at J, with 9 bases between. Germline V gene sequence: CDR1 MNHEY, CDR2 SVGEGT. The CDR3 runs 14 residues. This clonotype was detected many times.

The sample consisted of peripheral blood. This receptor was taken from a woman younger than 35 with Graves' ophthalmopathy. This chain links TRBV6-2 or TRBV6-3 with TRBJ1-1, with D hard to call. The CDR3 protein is CASSYSGILTEAFF. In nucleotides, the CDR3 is TGTGCCAGCAGTTACTCTGGGATACTCACTGAAGCTTTCTTT.